Listed here are 28 T cell receptor beta chains from one sample, sequenced in a study of blood T cell repertoires in COVID-19. The data were produced by immunoSEQ multiplex PCR, yet TCRdb's version contains in-frame clones alone and is incomplete. There are 310,000 or so clones in the sample; almost 90% occur only once, and 10% to 12% lies in the top ten. The sample consisted of peripheral blood. Every receptor here comes from a woman aged 25 to 39 with COVID-19, enrolled during active disease.

This chain links TRBV11-3 with TRBJ1-6, with D maybe TRBD1 (6 bases). Germline CDR1 reads SGHNT; CDR2 reads YENEEA. The V end lost 4 bases, the J end lost 10 bases, and 11 bases lay between the germline ends. The CDR3 is 13 amino acids. The CDR3 sequence: CASSSGQKSPLHF. Written as DNA, the CDR3 is TGTGCCAGCAGCTCCGGACAGAAATCACCCCTCCACTTT.

The gene calls are TRBV2 and TRBJ2-7, with a possible D match to TRBD2 (6 bases). The V end was cut by 9 bases, the J end by 2 bases, with 14 bases between. The germline V gene has CDR1 SNHLY and CDR2 FYNNEI. CDR3 length: 13 amino acids. The CDR3 loop reads CASGPRTTYEQYF. CDR3 coding DNA: TGTGCCAGTGGCCCCCGGACTACCTACGAGCAGTACTTC.

The CDR3 coding sequence is TGTGCCAGCAGTGAAGCGCTTCGGTACACTGAAGCTTTCTTT. This codes for CASSEALRYTEAFF. The gene calls are TRBV6-1 and TRBJ1-1; D not resolved. This CDR3 contains 14 residues. Trimming took 0 bases from V and 3 from J, leaving 8 bases between them. Germline CDR1 is MNHNS and CDR2 is SASEGT.

V usage is TRBV28 and J usage is TRBJ2-7; TRBD2 might be the D (6 bases). This CDR3 spans 13 amino acids. Germline CDR1 reads MDHEN; CDR2 reads SYDVKM. V lost 6 bases to trimming and J lost 6 bases, with 15 bases between them. DNA for the CDR3: TGTGCCAGCAGCCCAGGCACCGGGGGCGAGCAGTACTTC. It codes for CASSPGTGGEQYF.

The rearrangement uses TRBV3-1 (or the pseudogene TRBV3-2) and TRBJ2-5; D gene uncertain. Trimming left V 10 bases short and J 2 bases short, with 14 bases between. The germline V gene has CDR1 LGHDT and CDR2 YNNKEL (reference sequence). This CDR3 is 13 amino acids long. CDR3 residues: CATSLMSQETQYF. CDR3 DNA: TGTGCCACCTCACTCATGAGTCAAGAGACCCAGTACTTC.

The chain joins TRBV25-1 to TRBJ2-3; D not certain. Trimming cost V 2 bases and J 0 bases, with 9 bases left between them. Looked up from germline, CDR1 is MGHDK and CDR2 is SYGVNS. CDR3 length: 15 residues. The CDR3 sequence: CASSEPAVSTDTQYF. In nucleotides, the CDR3 is TGTGCCAGCAGTGAACCCGCGGTTAGCACAGATACGCAGTATTTT.

The chain has TRBV2 and TRBJ2-1; TRBD2 aligns across 7 bases. CDR1 SNHLY and CDR2 FYNNEI come from the germline V gene. The CDR3 has 17 residues. The junction had 18 bases not matched to a gene; V was cut back by 6 bases and J by 7 bases. CDR3: CASRALNIAGEYNEQFF. The CDR3 nucleotides read TGTGCCAGCAGGGCCCTCAACATTGCGGGAGAGTATAATGAGCAGTTCTTC.

This rearrangement joins TRBV5-5 to TRBJ2-1, with TRBD2 as a possible D gene (5 bases). Deletions cut 2 bases from V and 7 bases from J, with 7 bases between. Germline V gene lookup returns CDR1 SGHKS and CDR2 YYEKEE (reference sequence). This CDR3 has 12 amino acids. In DNA form, the CDR3 reads TGTGCCAGCAGCTTAAGCGGTAATGAGCAGTTCTTC. Translated, it gives CASSLSGNEQFF.

The chain carries TRBV30 and TRBJ2-1; perhaps TRBD2 as D (5 bases). Trimming stripped 3 bases from V and 4 bases from J, with 7 bases between. This CDR3 region has 12 residues. Looked up from germline, CDR1 is GTSNPN and CDR2 is SVGIG (reference sequence). The CDR3 DNA reads TGTGCCTGGAGCGACTATTACAATGAGCAGTTCTTC. Translation gives CAWSDYYNEQFF.

This clone has just one count. This rearrangement joins TRBV5-1 to TRBJ1-2, with D tentatively TRBD1 (6 bases). The germline V and J ends were trimmed by 0 bases and 2 bases, with 11 bases remaining between them. Looked up from germline, CDR1 is SGHRS and CDR2 is YFSETQ. The CDR3 spans 15 residues. The CDR3 region has the DNA TGCGCCAGCAGCTTGGCCGGGGACACCAACTATGGCTACACCTTC. Its protein product is CASSLAGDTNYGYTF. Full variable domain (rest looked up from reference TRBV5-1 and TRBJ1-2): KAGVTQTPRYLIKTRGQQVTLSCSPISGHRSVSWYQQTPGQGLQFLFEYFSETQRNKGNFPGRFSGRQFSNSRSEMNVSTLELGDSALYLCASSLAGDTNYGYTFGSGTRLTVV.

The gene calls are TRBV6-2 or TRBV6-3 and TRBJ2-2; D is possibly TRBD2 (6 bases). V lost 6 bases and J 4 bases, leaving 15 bases between the germline ends. The CDR3 loop spans 15 amino acids. Looked up from germline, CDR1 is MNHEY and CDR2 is SVGEGT. CDR3 sequence (DNA): TGTGCCAGCAGCCGTACTAGCAGCGGCACCGGGGAGCTGTTTTTT. Its protein product is CASSRTSSGTGELFF.

The chain recombines TRBV13 with TRBJ1-1; tentative D call: TRBD1 (5 bases). The germline V gene encodes CDR1 PRHDT and CDR2 FYEKMQ (reference sequence). V lost 3 bases and J lost 0, with 11 bases in between. The CDR3 sequence is 15 residues long. CDR3 sequence (DNA): TGTGCCAGCAGCTTCCGCTCAGGGATGAACACTGAAGCTTTCTTT. Residues: CASSFRSGMNTEAFF. The full variable domain, in which reference TRBV13 and TRBJ1-1 provide the parts outside the CDR3, is AAGVIQSPRHLIKEKRETATLKCYPIPRHDTVYWYQQGPGQDPQFLISFYEKMQSDKGSIPDRFSAQQFSDYHSELNMSSLELGDSALYFCASSFRSGMNTEAFFGQGTRLTVV.

V is TRBV13 and J is TRBJ2-7; TRBD2 aligns across 9 bases. CDR1 and CDR2 from the germline V gene are PRHDT and FYEKMQ (reference sequence). The trim removed 2 bases at V and 5 bases at J, leaving 10 bases unmatched. The CDR3 runs to 16 residues. The CDR3 region has the DNA TGTGCCAGCAGCTTAAAAGGGCGGGAGGGCATTCACGAGCAGTACTTC. Protein product: CASSLKGREGIHEQYF.

The V and J genes are TRBV6-5 and TRBJ1-1; 7 bases map to TRBD1. Per the germline V gene, CDR1 is MNHEY and CDR2 is SVGAGI. The CDR3 is made up of 15 amino acids. The V gene end was trimmed by 0 bases and the J gene end by 8 bases; junction bases not matched to a gene: 9. CDR3 nucleotide sequence: TGTGCCAGCAGTTACTCACCGGGACAGATACCCGAAGCTTTCTTT. Amino acids: CASSYSPGQIPEAFF.

The J gene is TRBJ1-4, the V gene TRBV18; 9 bases align to TRBD1. Trimming took 3 bases from V and 6 from J; bases not matched to a gene: 5. Germline-derived CDR1 and CDR2 are KGHSH and LQKENI. The CDR3 runs 15 residues. The CDR3 DNA sequence: TGTGCCAGCTCACCCCCCGGGACAGGGTATGAAAAACTGTTTTTT. Protein: CASSPPGTGYEKLFF.

V gene TRBV5-1 combines with J gene TRBJ1-3; no clear D gene. The germline V gene has CDR1 SGHRS and CDR2 YFSETQ. The CDR3 sequence is 15 residues long. Trimming removed 0 bases at V and 2 bases at J, with 9 bases between. DNA for the CDR3: TGCGCCAGCAGCTTGGGCGGCGCGGCTGGAAACACCATATATTTT. This sequence encodes CASSLGGAAGNTIYF.

The genes are TRBV28 and TRBJ2-5; the match to TRBD1 covers 7 bases. The V segment lost 1 base and the J segment 0 bases; nucleotides outside the gene matches: 8. The CDR3 consists of 17 residues. The germline CDR1 and CDR2 sequences are MDHEN and SYDVKM. The CDR3 bases are TGTGCCAGCAGTTTATATATCAATGGACAGGACCAAGAGACCCAGTACTTC. Residues: CASSLYINGQDQETQYF.

The chain employs TRBV14 and TRBJ2-4, with 8 bases identical to TRBD2. Germline V gene data show CDR1 as SGHDN and CDR2 as FVKESK. V lost 0 bases, J lost 0 bases, and 10 bases stayed unmatched. The CDR3 loop spans 19 amino acids. The CDR3 reads CASSQEWLAGQEAKNIQYF. The CDR3 nucleotides are TGTGCCAGCAGCCAAGAATGGCTAGCGGGTCAAGAAGCCAAAAACATTCAGTACTTC.

The genes are TRBV19 and TRBJ1-1; D might be TRBD1 (5 bases). CDR3 length: 15 residues. Per the germline V gene, CDR1 is LNHDA and CDR2 is SQIVND (reference sequence). V lost 5 bases to trimming and J lost 4 bases, with 17 bases between them. The CDR3 DNA follows: TGTGCCAGTAGTTTCCACGGGACTTTGGCCACTGAAGCTTTCTTT. Amino acids: CASSFHGTLATEAFF.

The gene calls are TRBV28 and TRBJ2-5; 8 bases match TRBD2. The CDR3 is made up of 14 amino acids. Germline-derived CDR1 and CDR2 are MDHEN and SYDVKM. J lost 2 bases, V lost 1 base, and 0 bases had no gene match. For the CDR3, the DNA is TGTGCCAGCAGTTTATCTAGCGGGCAAGAGACCCAGTACTTC. Amino acid sequence: CASSLSSGQETQYF.

V gene TRBV11-2 combines with J gene TRBJ2-7; 7 bases line up with TRBD1. This CDR3 has 13 amino acids. Germline V gives CDR1 SGHAT, CDR2 FQNNGV. Losses at the gene ends were 4 bases for V and 3 bases for J; bases not matched to a gene: 3. CDR3 coding DNA: TGTGCCAGCAGCTCTACAGGGGTCTACGAGCAGTACTTC. It codes for CASSSTGVYEQYF.

This chain links TRBV27 with TRBJ2-2, with TRBD1 as a possible D gene (6 bases). This CDR3 is 17 amino acids long. Germline values: CDR1 MNHEY, CDR2 SMNVEV (reference sequence). V was clipped by 2 bases and J by 2 bases, with 15 bases between them. For the CDR3, the DNA is TGTGCCAGCAGTTTACTGCTAGGGGGATTAAACACCGGGGAGCTGTTTTTT. Translating gives CASSLLLGGLNTGELFF.

The V call is TRBV5-1, the J call TRBJ2-2, with D perhaps TRBD2 (6 bases). Looked up from germline, CDR1 is SGHRS and CDR2 is YFSETQ. Trimming took off 4 bases at V and 2 bases at J, with 12 bases between the two ends. The CDR3 extends over 15 amino acids. CDR3 sequence: CASSPLADNTGELFF. The DNA of the CDR3 is TGCGCCAGCAGCCCCTTAGCGGATAACACCGGGGAGCTGTTTTTT.

This chain uses TRBV6-5 with TRBJ2-5; D might be TRBD2 (5 bases). This CDR3 is 15 amino acids long. Germline-derived CDR1 and CDR2 are MNHEY and SVGAGI. The ends were cut back, 0 bases at V and 2 bases at J, with 10 bases in the middle. The CDR3 region has the DNA TGTGCCAGCAGTTACTCCCCAGGCGGGCAAGAGACCCAGTACTTC. Translated: CASSYSPGGQETQYF.

The V gene is TRBV7-3, the J gene TRBJ2-3; 13 bases agree with TRBD2. There are 15 residues in the CDR3. V dropped 3 bases and J dropped 4; count of bases not matched to a gene: 1. From germline, CDR1 is SGHTA and CDR2 FQGTGA. Here the CDR3 reads CASSLGLAGPDTQYF. The CDR3 region has the DNA TGTGCCAGCAGCTTGGGACTAGCGGGACCAGATACGCAGTATTTT.

V is TRBV5-1 and J is TRBJ2-7, with a tentative D call TRBD2 (6 bases). Trimming stripped 5 bases from V and 1 base from J, with 16 bases between. Looked up from germline, CDR1 is SGHRS and CDR2 is YFSETQ. The CDR3 sequence is 15 residues long. CDR3 in DNA: TGCGCCAGCAGGTTAACGGGAGTAGGGTCCTACGAGCAGTACTTC. Its translation is CASRLTGVGSYEQYF.

V is TRBV5-1 and J is TRBJ2-7; weak D call: TRBD1 (6 bases). V lost 1 base and J lost 5, with 10 bases in between. This CDR3 is 13 amino acids long. CDR1 and CDR2 (germline): SGHRS, YFSETQ. The CDR3: CASSLNRAHEQYF. The DNA of the CDR3 is TGCGCCAGCAGCTTGAACAGGGCCCACGAGCAGTACTTC.

V is TRBV5-1 and J is TRBJ2-3; 10 bases fit TRBD2. The CDR3 runs to 16 residues. The trim removed 3 bases at V and 6 bases at J, leaving 10 bases unmatched. In germline, CDR1 is SGHRS, CDR2 YFSETQ. The CDR3 nucleotides are TGCGCCAGCAGCTACTTATCTAGCGGGAGTTGGGATACGCAGTATTTT. Its translation is CASSYLSSGSWDTQYF.